This T cell receptor beta chain was found in a study of T cells in Graves' hyperthyroidism and ophthalmopathy (dated by TCRdb to between 2017 and 2020). At the level of the whole study: Peripheral blood was collected at initial diagnosis, before any treatment. A discovery cohort of about 95 patients, about 40 with Graves' ophthalmopathy and about 60 with stable Graves' hyperthyroidism, was used to find distinguishing TCR V-J signatures. The 80 to 100 discovery patients were randomly divided into training and test sets at a 7:3 ratio. TCR Vbeta CDR3 sequencing of roughly 140 peripheral blood samples (approximately 44 ophthalmopathy, over 70 hyperthyroidism and roughly 17 progressor patients) is reported in the paper. Prospective prediction of ophthalmopathy was tested in an independent validation cohort consisting of 18 hyperthyroidism patients and over 15 patients who later progressed to ophthalmopathy. After blood sampling, hyperthyroidism patients were treated with methimazole at a starting dose of 30 mg daily, and ophthalmopathy patients were treated with high-dose intravenous methylprednisolone. The study also compared thyroid tissue and blood T-cell repertoires from roughly 6 Graves' hyperthyroidism patients.

The TCR beta CDR3 regions were amplified from the RNA transcripts. For the first round of RT-PCR on the TCR CDR3, the HTBI primer set was used together with the Qiagen OneStep RT-PCR kit. A second multiplex PCR round built the libraries, followed by size selection and purification. Paired-end sequencing of the libraries was performed with 100 bp reads on an Illumina HiSeq2000. The published analysis was carried out like this. SOAPnuke was used to process the raw data, throwing out any read that contained adapters or uncalled bases, had a mean Phred below 15, or lacked an exact constant-primer or identifier match. COPE v1.2.5 was used to merge the high-quality paired reads, and each unique nucleotide sequence was defined as a clonotype. MiTCR v1.1 was used to align the clonotypes against IMGT TRBV, TRBD and TRBJ reference segments. The analysis included only V-J combinations with a frequency above 0.0001, which together covered 99% to 99.2% of the repertoires. The TCS score was defined as F50 (clonal expansion) divided by E x V (chaos), with BLOSUM62-based TCRdist calculated between CDR3 peptides within each V-J. Welch's t-statistics and random forest reduced 450 to 600 V-J features to fewer than 15, which were used in a naive Bayes classifier (R e1071). TCRdb reworked the public reads: Q25 trimming with fastp, MiXCR clone assembly, productive beta chains retained. Every CDR3 protein is listed once, alongside the most common genes and DNA of its rows. V and J calls and clone size were set by TCRdb, not the authors. A total of approximately 410,000 distinct CDR3 sequences appear in this sample, roughly 14% of them only once. The ten largest clones capture roughly 13% of the sample.

Moderately to severely active disease, a Clinical Activity Score of at least 3, a NOSPECS grade of at least 4, and a duration under 3 months were present in ophthalmopathy patients. Any patient with an uncontrolled infection, another autoimmune disease, pregnancy or lactation was excluded. Diagnoses were established on the basis of clinical symptoms, serum thyroxine and TRAb, thyroid ultrasound, and orbital computed tomography. PBMCs were isolated from about 10 ml of fresh peripheral blood by Ficoll-Paque density gradient centrifugation. Trizol reagent was used to extract total RNA, and RNA quality was then checked on an Agilent 2100 Bioanalyzer. Beyond this particular receptor, the publication reports: Most expanded thyroid clonotypes (frequency above 0.001) were also found in blood, which suggests that blood repertoires may mirror thyroid immune responses. Sample size was not statistically predetermined, and investigators were not blinded to group allocation. In validation, the model predicted progression to ophthalmopathy a median of about 6.5 months before onset, with approximately 71% sensitivity and roughly 72% specificity. In cross-validation, a model built on a 13 V-J signature told ophthalmopathy apart from stable hyperthyroidism with 85% to 90% sensitivity and about 81% specificity, and in testing the same model reached 80%/75%.

This clonotype was detected many times. Its antigen is still unknown. Per-nucleotide qualities are absent, and no much larger clonotype sits a single base away. The germline V gene (reference sequence) supplies CDR1 DFQATT and CDR2 SNEGSKA. The CDR3 holds 15 amino acids from the cysteine to the phenylalanine. Of all the DNA, just the CDR3 is kept, 45 bases in frame from base 1. At the junction V is shortened by 5 bases and J by 7 bases; bases outside the gene matches: 9. Rearrangement joined TRBV20-1 to TRBJ2-3; 13 central bases correspond to TRBD2. The specimen sequenced was blood. The sequence was obtained from a man younger than 35 with Graves' ophthalmopathy. The nucleotide sequence is TGCAGTGCTCCTCCCGGGACTAGCGGGGTTCATACGCAGTATTTT. Protein translation: CSAPPGTSGVHTQYF.